A selection of T cell receptor beta chains follows, all from one sample in a study of T cells in Graves' hyperthyroidism and ophthalmopathy. In TCRdb, the multiplex PCR reads were re-called with MiXCR into one record per CDR3 protein. This sample yields about 210,000 distinct CDR3 sequences, of which roughly 18% are seen a single time; under 65% belongs to the top ten. The material sequenced was blood. The source is a man in his fifties with Graves' hyperthyroidism. The CDR3 runs from the conserved cysteine through the conserved F or W. The D gene is left open where the match is weak. Not all rows give a size; the values are once, few, many and, for expanded clones, a class.

clone_size	v_call	j_call	d_call	cdr3_nt	cdr3_aa
many	TRBV30	TRBJ1-5	TRBD1	TGTGCCTGGAGTGTACAGGGGTCGGGTCAGCCCCAGCATTTT	CAWSVQGSGQPQHF
.	TRBV15	TRBJ2-2	.	TGTGCCACCAGCAGACTTGAGGGGGGCGGGGAGCTGTTTTTT	CATSRLEGGGELFF
.	TRBV3-1	TRBJ1-1	.	TGTGCCAGCAGCCCCGGGACTCTAGGGACTGAAGCTTTCTTT	CASSPGTLGTEAFF
.	TRBV5-1	TRBJ2-5	TRBD1	TGCGCCAGCAGCACGACAGGGGGCTACGAGACCCAGTACTTC	CASSTTGGYETQYF
once	TRBV12-3/TRBV12-4	TRBJ2-7	TRBD2	TGTGCCAGCAGCCCACCTAGCGGGAGAAGCGGTGAGCAGTACTTC	CASSPPSGRSGEQYF
.	TRBV4-3	TRBJ1-3	.	TGCGCCAGCAGCCAAGCCAACTCTGGAAACACCATATATTTT	CASSQANSGNTIYF
.	TRBV19	TRBJ2-2	.	TGTGCCAGTAGTATAGGGCAGACCTACACCGGGGAGCTGTTTTTT	CASSIGQTYTGELFF
few	TRBV20-1	TRBJ2-2	TRBD1	TGCAGTGCTCCGGACAGGGGGCGGGTCACCGGGGAGCTGTTTTTT	CSAPDRGRVTGELFF
many	TRBV7-9	TRBJ1-1	.	TGTGCCAGCAGCCCTACGATCGGGACTGAAGCTTTCTTT	CASSPTIGTEAFF
.	TRBV5-1	TRBJ2-1	.	TGTGCCAGCAGCTTAGGGGGGGGGCGCGACAATGAGCAGTTCTTC	CASSLGGGRDNEQFF
few	TRBV20-1	TRBJ2-1	TRBD1	TGCAGTGCCATCTACTTACCCACAGGGGGCCCCTCTGGGAGCTACAATGAGCAGTTCTTC	CSAIYLPTGGPSGSYNEQFF
.	TRBV12-5	TRBJ2-7	TRBD2	TGTGCTAGTGGTCAGGGACTAGGAATTCGCTACGAGCAGTACTTC	CASGQGLGIRYEQYF
few	TRBV3-1	TRBJ2-7	.	TGTGCCAGCAGCCAATCCCCCTACGAGCAGTACTTC	CASSQSPYEQYF
many	TRBV3-1	TRBJ2-2	.	TGTGCCAGCAGCCAAGTGGTAGCCACCGGGGAGCTGTTTTTT	CASSQVVATGELFF
many	TRBV27	TRBJ1-1	TRBD1	TGTGCCAGCAGTACAGGACAGGGGGCAAGAACTGAAGCTTTCTTT	CASSTGQGARTEAFF
.	TRBV28	TRBJ2-7	.	TGTGCCAGCAGTCTCCGACAGGTTAGGATGGCCTACGAGCAGTACTTC	CASSLRQVRMAYEQYF
few	TRBV7-6	TRBJ2-5	TRBD2	TGTGCCAGCAGCCCCACCCTACTAGCGGGGCTCCAAGAGACCCAGTACTTC	CASSPTLLAGLQETQYF
few	TRBV5-1	TRBJ2-1	TRBD2	TGCGCCAGCAGCCTAGCGGGACTAGCGTTCTTCTTCACCTACAATGAGCAGTTCTTC	CASSLAGLAFFFTYNEQFF